The 9 T cell receptor beta chains below were found in one sample sequenced in a study of beta chain features in type 1 diabetes. TCRB transcripts that were expressed got sequenced, as all of the isolated RNA had been reverse transcribed. The table came from immunoSEQ multiplex PCR; TCRdb's copy has only in-frame clones and leaves some out. The sample contains 900,000 or so clones, around a sixth of which appear only once. The sample consisted of naive CD4+ T cells from blood. The receptors were sampled from a woman younger than 30 in good health.

About this clone: Germline and junction disagree at one end, which may indicate a read error. The rearrangement uses TRBV14 and TRBJ2-7; D possibly matches TRBD1 or TRBD2 (6 bases each). This CDR3 has 16 residues. Germline V gene data show CDR1 as SGHDN and CDR2 as FVKESK. The CDR3: CASNQDRGQAAYEQYF. CDR3 in DNA: TGTGCCAGCAACCAAGATCGGGGGCAGGCGGCCTACGAGCAGTACTTC. Drawing the rest from reference TRBV14 and TRBJ2-7, the complete variable domain is EAGVTQFPSHSVIEKGQTVTLRCDPISGHDNLYWYRRVMGKEIKFLLHFVKESKQDESGMPNNRFLAERTGGTYSTLKVQPAELEDSGVYFCASNQDRGQAAYEQYFGPGTRLTVT.

There are a few counts of this clone. V usage is TRBV7-2 and J usage is TRBJ2-7, with D possibly being TRBD1 (7 bases). V was cut by 4 bases and J by 3 bases, with 16 bases left in between. Germline loops: CDR1 SGHTA, CDR2 FQGNSA. The CDR3 runs 15 residues. In nucleotides, the CDR3 is TGTGCCAGCAGCTCGGCCGCGGGACAGCTCTACGAGCAGTACTTC. Its translation is CASSSAAGQLYEQYF.

The rearrangement joins TRBV7-2 to TRBJ1-2; D perhaps matches TRBD1 (5 bases). Germline lookup yields CDR1 SGHTA and CDR2 FQGNSA. V was shortened by 4 bases and J by 7 bases, with 16 bases between the two germline ends. This CDR3 is built from 14 residues. The CDR3 is CASSSRAFVGGYTF. As DNA, the CDR3 is TGTGCCAGCAGCTCCAGGGCATTTGTGGGTGGCTACACCTTC.

A few counts support this clone. A junction boundary mismatches the germline segment, possibly from a read error. The V and J genes are TRBV7-7 and TRBJ2-5, with 9 bases aligning to TRBD2. Germline values: CDR1 SSHAT, CDR2 FNYEAQ (reference sequence). The CDR3 covers 14 residues. The CDR3 region has the DNA TGTGCTAGCAGCTCGTTAGCGGGAGTGGAGACCCAGTACTTC. Translated, it gives CASSSLAGVETQYF.

The chain links TRBV7-2 to TRBJ2-3; D is unclear. CDR1 SGHTA and CDR2 FQGNSA come from the germline V gene. The CDR3 length is 13 residues. Trimming took off 2 bases at V and 4 bases at J, with 7 bases between the two ends. CDR3 nucleotides: TGTGCCAGCAGCTTAAGGGCCCCAGATACGCAGTATTTT. As protein: CASSLRAPDTQYF.

This clone appeared a few times. This chain uses TRBV28 with TRBJ2-5; D not resolved. The CDR3 length is 14 residues. Trimming took off 7 bases at V and 5 bases at J, with 17 bases between the two ends. Germline-derived CDR1 and CDR2 are MDHEN and SYDVKM. CDR3: CASTPYPGWETQYF. In DNA, the CDR3 is TGTGCCAGCACCCCTTATCCGGGTTGGGAGACCCAGTACTTC.

This clone showed up just a few times. At one end the junction does not follow the germline gene, possibly because of a read error. The chain has TRBV10-3 and TRBJ2-1; a weak D match, TRBD1 (6 bases). CDR3 length: 15 amino acids. The V gene's germline CDR1 is ENHRY and CDR2 SYGVKD. CDR3: CTTSKREGGYNEQFF. The CDR3 DNA reads as TGCACCACATCAAAACGGGAAGGGGGCTACAATGAGCAGTTCTTC.

The rearrangement links TRBV18 to TRBJ2-1; 8 bases are shared with TRBD1. The CDR3 length is 15 residues. Germline V CDR1 and CDR2: KGHSH, LQKENI. Trimming at V came to 3 bases and at J to 8 bases, leaving 9 bases not matched to a gene. CDR3: CASSPRQGATDEQFF. The DNA for the CDR3 is TGTGCCAGCTCACCGCGGCAGGGGGCTACGGATGAGCAGTTCTTC.

The rearrangement links TRBV7-8 to TRBJ2-1; possibly TRBD1 for D (5 bases). Trimming pared 2 bases from V and 7 bases from J, leaving 9 bases between. This CDR3 comprises 13 residues. Germline V gene lookup returns CDR1 SGHVS and CDR2 FQNEAQ. CDR3 loop: CASSLQGWNEQFF. The CDR3 bases are TGTGCCAGCAGCTTACAGGGATGGAATGAGCAGTTCTTC.